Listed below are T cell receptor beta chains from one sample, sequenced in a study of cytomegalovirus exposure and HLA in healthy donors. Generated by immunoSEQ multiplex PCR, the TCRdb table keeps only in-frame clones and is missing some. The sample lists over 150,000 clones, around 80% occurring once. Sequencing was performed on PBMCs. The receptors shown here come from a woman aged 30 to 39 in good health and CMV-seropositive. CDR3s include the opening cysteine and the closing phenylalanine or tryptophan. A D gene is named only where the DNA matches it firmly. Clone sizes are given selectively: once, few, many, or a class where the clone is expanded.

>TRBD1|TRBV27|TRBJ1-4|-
CASSRQGPPNEKLFF
TGTGCCAGCAGTCGACAGGGTCCGCCTAATGAAAAACTGTTTTTT
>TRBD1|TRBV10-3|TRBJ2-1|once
CAISESGEQGGEQFF
TGTGCCATCAGTGAGTCGGGGGAACAGGGGGGAGAGCAGTTCTTC
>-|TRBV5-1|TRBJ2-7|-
CASSLESGYEQYF
TGCGCCAGCAGCTTGGAATCCGGGTACGAGCAGTACTTC
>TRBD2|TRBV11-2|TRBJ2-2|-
CASRHGLAGLNTGELFF
TGTGCCAGCAGGCATGGACTAGCGGGTCTTAACACCGGGGAGCTGTTTTTT
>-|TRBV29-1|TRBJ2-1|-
CSVHSLYNEQFF
TGCAGCGTCCACTCGTTGTACAATGAGCAGTTCTTC
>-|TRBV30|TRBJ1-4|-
CAWTIGGLNEKLFF
TGTGCCTGGACCATCGGAGGATTGAATGAAAAACTGTTTTTT
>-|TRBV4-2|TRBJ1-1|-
CASSHRPPGDTEAFF
TGTGCCAGCAGCCATCGACCCCCAGGGGACACTGAAGCTTTCTTT
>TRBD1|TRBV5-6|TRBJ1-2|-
CASSPTGGGFGANYGYTF
TGTGCCAGCAGCCCCACAGGGGGCGGTTTCGGTGCTAACTATGGCTACACCTTC
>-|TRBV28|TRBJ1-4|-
CASSLSEERNEKLFF
TGTGCCAGCAGTTTAAGTGAAGAGAGAAATGAAAAACTGTTTTTT
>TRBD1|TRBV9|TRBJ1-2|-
CASSRQGDYGYTF
TGTGCCAGCAGCAGACAGGGGGACTATGGCTACACCTTC
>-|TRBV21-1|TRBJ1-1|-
CASSKKEGDRGRSMDTEAFF
TGTGCCAGCAGCAAAAAGGAAGGGGACAGGGGGCGGAGTATGGACACTGAAGCTTTCTTT
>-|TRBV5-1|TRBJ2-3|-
CASSLGLSTDTQYF
TGCGCCAGCAGCTTGGGCCTAAGCACAGATACGCAGTATTTT
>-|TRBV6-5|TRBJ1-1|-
CASRRQVWNTEAFF
TGTGCCAGCAGGCGACAGGTCTGGAACACTGAAGCTTTCTTT
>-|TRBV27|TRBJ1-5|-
CASSLNGGVNQPQHF
TGTGCCAGCAGTTTAAATGGGGGGGTCAATCAGCCCCAGCATTTT
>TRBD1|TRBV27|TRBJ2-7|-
CASSFLTGWREQYF
TGTGCCAGCAGTTTCCTGACAGGGTGGAGGGAGCAGTACTTC
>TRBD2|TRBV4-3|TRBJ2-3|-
CASSQDRTSGRNTDTQYF
TGCGCCAGCAGCCAAGACAGGACTAGCGGGAGGAACACAGATACGCAGTATTTT
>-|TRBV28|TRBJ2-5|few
CASRPDNQETQYF
TGTGCCAGCAGACCGGACAACCAAGAGACCCAGTACTTC
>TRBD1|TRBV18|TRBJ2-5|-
CASSPGTGISRETQYF
TGTGCCAGCTCACCAGGGACAGGGATTTCAAGAGAGACCCAGTACTTC
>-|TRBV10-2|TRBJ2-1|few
CASSESGTYNEQFF
TGCGCCAGCAGTGAGTCGGGCACCTACAATGAGCAGTTCTTC
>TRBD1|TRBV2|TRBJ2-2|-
CASRFGTGATGELFF
TGTGCCAGCAGGTTTGGGACAGGGGCTACCGGGGAGCTGTTTTTT
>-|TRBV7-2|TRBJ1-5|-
CASSLIQLSNQPQHF
TGTGCCAGCAGCTTAATACAGTTGAGCAATCAGCCCCAGCATTTT
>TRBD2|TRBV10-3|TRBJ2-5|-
CAAGLAGGETQYF
TGTGCCGCGGGACTAGCGGGAGGAGAGACCCAGTACTTC
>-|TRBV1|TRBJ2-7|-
CTSSQRGASGTRSYEQYF
TGCACCAGCAGCCAAAGAGGGGCTAGCGGGACCCGCTCCTACGAGCAGTACTTC
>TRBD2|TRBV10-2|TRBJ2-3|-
CASSEFPGRADTQYF
TGCGCCAGCAGTGAGTTCCCCGGGAGGGCAGATACGCAGTATTTT
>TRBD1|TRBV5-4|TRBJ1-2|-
CASSGDRDAWYGYTF
TGTGCCAGCAGCGGGGACAGGGATGCTTGGTATGGCTACACCTTC
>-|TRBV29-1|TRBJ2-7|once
CSVARTGSYEQYF
TGCAGCGTTGCTCGTACAGGCTCCTACGAGCAGTACTTC
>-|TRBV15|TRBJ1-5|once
CATRGDGGGNQPQHF
TGTGCCACGCGGGGGGACGGGGGTGGCAATCAGCCCCAGCATTTT
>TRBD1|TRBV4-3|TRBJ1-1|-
CASSQGRTGTEAFF
TGCGCCAGCAGCCAAGGTCGGACAGGAACTGAAGCTTTCTTT